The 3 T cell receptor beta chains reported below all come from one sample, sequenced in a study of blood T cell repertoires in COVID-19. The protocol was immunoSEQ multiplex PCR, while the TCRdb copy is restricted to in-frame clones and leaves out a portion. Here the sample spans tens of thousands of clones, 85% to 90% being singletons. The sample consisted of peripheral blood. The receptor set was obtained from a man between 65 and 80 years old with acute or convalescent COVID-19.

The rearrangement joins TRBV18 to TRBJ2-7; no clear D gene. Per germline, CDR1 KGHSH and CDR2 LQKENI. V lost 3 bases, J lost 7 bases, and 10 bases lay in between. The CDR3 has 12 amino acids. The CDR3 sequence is CASSPGHGEQYF. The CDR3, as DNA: TGTGCCAGCTCACCTGGGCATGGAGAGCAGTACTTC.

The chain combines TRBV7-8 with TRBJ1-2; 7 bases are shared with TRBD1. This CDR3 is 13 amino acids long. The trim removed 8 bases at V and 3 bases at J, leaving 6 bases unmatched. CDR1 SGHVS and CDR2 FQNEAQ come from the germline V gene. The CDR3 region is CASGIQGHYGYTF. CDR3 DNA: TGTGCCAGCGGAATACAGGGGCACTATGGCTACACCTTC.

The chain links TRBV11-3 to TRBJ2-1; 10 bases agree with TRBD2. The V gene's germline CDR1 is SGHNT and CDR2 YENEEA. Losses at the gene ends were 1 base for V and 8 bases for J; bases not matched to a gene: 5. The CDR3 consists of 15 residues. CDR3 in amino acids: CASSLAAGGLDEQFF. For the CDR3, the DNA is TGTGCCAGCAGCTTAGCAGCGGGGGGGCTCGATGAGCAGTTCTTC.